Listed below are T cell receptor beta chains from one sample, sequenced in a study of blood T cell repertoires in COVID-19. Assay: immunoSEQ multiplex PCR; the TCRdb copy retains only in-frame clones and omits some. The sample holds around 130,000 clones; 85% to 90% are singletons and the top ten take under 35%. The sequenced material came from peripheral blood. The origin of the receptors is a man between 65 and 85 years old with active or convalescent COVID-19. CDR3s include the opening cysteine and the closing phenylalanine or tryptophan. The order of the fields is D gene, clone size, V gene, J gene, CDR3 protein, CDR3 DNA. D genes are given only for firm matches. Expanded clones are given a class, and other clones once, few, many or no size at all.

d_call: NA
clone_size: NA
v_call: TRBV5-4
j_call: TRBJ2-3
cdr3_aa: CASSLPRGVGRTDTQYF
cdr3_nt: TGTGCCAGCAGCTTGCCACGCGGAGTTGGGAGGACAGATACGCAGTATTTT

d_call: TRBD2
clone_size: NA
v_call: TRBV19
j_call: TRBJ2-2
cdr3_aa: CASWREPGELFF
cdr3_nt: TGTGCCAGCTGGCGGGAGCCCGGGGAGCTGTTTTTT

d_call: TRBD2
clone_size: NA
v_call: TRBV6-5
j_call: TRBJ2-3
cdr3_aa: CASTTLAGTDTQYF
cdr3_nt: TGTGCCAGCACCACACTAGCGGGCACAGATACGCAGTATTTT

d_call: NA
clone_size: NA
v_call: TRBV28
j_call: TRBJ1-3
cdr3_aa: CASREQGTGNTIYF
cdr3_nt: TGTGCCAGCAGGGAACAGGGAACCGGAAACACCATATATTTT

d_call: TRBD2
clone_size: NA
v_call: TRBV19
j_call: TRBJ2-1
cdr3_aa: CASSRAGTSGPTGPAQFF
cdr3_nt: TGTGCCAGTAGTAGAGCCGGGACTAGCGGCCCCACAGGGCCAGCTCAGTTCTTC

d_call: TRBD2
clone_size: NA
v_call: TRBV11-1
j_call: TRBJ2-1
cdr3_aa: CASMALAGGLYNEQFF
cdr3_nt: TGTGCCAGCATGGCGCTAGCGGGAGGCCTTTACAATGAGCAGTTCTTC

d_call: TRBD1
clone_size: few
v_call: TRBV29-1
j_call: TRBJ1-2
cdr3_aa: CSVRDSNYGYTF
cdr3_nt: TGCAGCGTTCGGGACAGTAACTATGGCTACACCTTC

d_call: NA
clone_size: NA
v_call: TRBV11-2
j_call: TRBJ2-5
cdr3_aa: CASSSQGRWAQETQYF
cdr3_nt: TGTGCCAGCAGCTCACAGGGCCGTTGGGCCCAAGAGACCCAGTACTTC

d_call: NA
clone_size: NA
v_call: TRBV7-9
j_call: TRBJ2-7
cdr3_aa: CASSYADYLSEQYF
cdr3_nt: TGTGCCAGCAGCTACGCAGATTACCTTTCCGAGCAGTACTTC

d_call: NA
clone_size: NA
v_call: TRBV19
j_call: TRBJ2-3
cdr3_aa: CASSIEGRGSGSTDTQYF
cdr3_nt: TGTGCCAGTAGTATAGAGGGACGTGGGAGCGGGAGCACAGATACGCAGTATTTT

d_call: NA
clone_size: NA
v_call: TRBV7-7
j_call: TRBJ2-5
cdr3_aa: CASTPGAPFQETQYF
cdr3_nt: TGTGCTAGCACCCCAGGGGCCCCGTTCCAAGAGACCCAGTACTTC

d_call: TRBD1
clone_size: NA
v_call: TRBV3-1/TRBV3-2
j_call: TRBJ2-7
cdr3_aa: CASSQKRWGQGYEQYF
cdr3_nt: TGTGCCAGCAGCCAAAAAAGGTGGGGACAGGGTTACGAGCAGTACTTC

d_call: TRBD1
clone_size: once
v_call: TRBV5-1
j_call: TRBJ2-5
cdr3_aa: CASSFFSGGDETQYF
cdr3_nt: TGCGCCAGCAGCTTTTTCTCAGGGGGCGATGAGACCCAGTACTTC

d_call: NA
clone_size: NA
v_call: TRBV6-1
j_call: TRBJ2-1
cdr3_aa: CASSEGAGLVNEQFF
cdr3_nt: TGTGCCAGCAGTGAGGGGGCCGGATTAGTCAATGAGCAGTTCTTC

d_call: NA
clone_size: NA
v_call: TRBV5-1
j_call: TRBJ1-1
cdr3_aa: CASSLTVWNTEAFF
cdr3_nt: TGCGCCAGCAGCTTGACAGTGTGGAACACTGAAGCTTTCTTT

d_call: NA
clone_size: NA
v_call: TRBV5-1
j_call: TRBJ1-2
cdr3_aa: CASSLELPNYGYTF
cdr3_nt: TGCGCCAGCAGCTTGGAGCTACCTAACTATGGCTACACCTTC

d_call: TRBD2
clone_size: NA
v_call: TRBV27
j_call: TRBJ2-2
cdr3_aa: CASSTSGRGSGELFF
cdr3_nt: TGTGCCAGCAGTACTAGCGGGAGGGGAAGCGGGGAGCTGTTTTTT

d_call: TRBD2
clone_size: NA
v_call: TRBV19
j_call: TRBJ2-5
cdr3_aa: CASSSTSEGLETQYF
cdr3_nt: TGTGCCAGTAGTTCGACTAGCGAGGGGCTAGAGACCCAGTACTTC

d_call: NA
clone_size: NA
v_call: TRBV19
j_call: TRBJ2-1
cdr3_aa: CASSIVVGSSYNEQFF
cdr3_nt: TGTGCCAGTAGTATAGTAGTAGGGAGCTCCTACAATGAGCAGTTCTTC

d_call: TRBD2
clone_size: NA
v_call: TRBV7-2
j_call: TRBJ2-7
cdr3_aa: CASSGGTTQTSEQYF
cdr3_nt: TGTGCCAGCAGCGGAGGGACTACCCAGACGTCGGAGCAGTACTTC

d_call: NA
clone_size: NA
v_call: TRBV11-1
j_call: TRBJ2-1
cdr3_aa: CASSLLLYNEQFF
cdr3_nt: TGTGCCAGCAGCTTACTTCTCTACAATGAGCAGTTCTTC

d_call: NA
clone_size: NA
v_call: TRBV6-5
j_call: TRBJ2-7
cdr3_aa: CASSPGASYEQYF
cdr3_nt: TGTGCCAGCAGCCCAGGGGCCTCCTACGAGCAGTACTTC

d_call: NA
clone_size: NA
v_call: TRBV6-1
j_call: TRBJ1-5
cdr3_aa: CASSAIGFNSNQPQHF
cdr3_nt: TGTGCCAGCAGTGCTATCGGGTTTAATAGCAATCAGCCCCAGCATTTT

d_call: TRBD2
clone_size: NA
v_call: TRBV9
j_call: TRBJ2-3
cdr3_aa: CASSKQTSGRTDTQYF
cdr3_nt: TGTGCCAGCAGCAAACAGACTAGCGGGAGAACAGATACGCAGTATTTT

d_call: NA
clone_size: NA
v_call: TRBV19
j_call: TRBJ2-7
cdr3_aa: CASSPGIYEQYF
cdr3_nt: TGTGCCAGTAGTCCGGGGATCTACGAGCAGTACTTC

d_call: NA
clone_size: NA
v_call: TRBV28
j_call: TRBJ2-6
cdr3_aa: CASGGSGANVLTF
cdr3_nt: TGTGCCAGCGGGGGGTCTGGGGCCAACGTCCTGACTTTC

d_call: TRBD1
clone_size: NA
v_call: TRBV30
j_call: TRBJ2-1
cdr3_aa: CAWSRDRAYNEQFF
cdr3_nt: TGTGCCTGGAGCCGGGACAGGGCTTACAATGAGCAGTTCTTC

d_call: TRBD1
clone_size: NA
v_call: TRBV19
j_call: TRBJ2-7
cdr3_aa: CASSTAGTGKNEQYF
cdr3_nt: TGTGCCAGTAGTACAGCCGGGACAGGGAAGAACGAGCAGTACTTC

d_call: TRBD1
clone_size: NA
v_call: TRBV6-5
j_call: TRBJ2-5
cdr3_aa: CASSSGQGAGETQYF
cdr3_nt: TGTGCCAGCAGTTCCGGACAGGGGGCTGGAGAGACCCAGTACTTC

d_call: NA
clone_size: few
v_call: TRBV4-2
j_call: TRBJ2-7
cdr3_aa: CASSQRDSISYEQYF
cdr3_nt: TGTGCCAGCAGTCAGAGGGATAGTATATCCTACGAGCAGTACTTC

d_call: NA
clone_size: NA
v_call: TRBV28
j_call: TRBJ1-4
cdr3_aa: CASSPGFATNEKLFF
cdr3_nt: TGTGCCAGCAGCCCAGGGTTTGCAACTAATGAAAAACTGTTTTTT

d_call: NA
clone_size: NA
v_call: TRBV11-2
j_call: TRBJ2-2
cdr3_aa: CASSSYRDTGELFF
cdr3_nt: TGTGCCAGCAGCTCATACAGGGACACCGGGGAGCTGTTTTTT

d_call: TRBD2
clone_size: NA
v_call: TRBV27
j_call: TRBJ2-7
cdr3_aa: CASSLAGTSEFEQYF
cdr3_nt: TGTGCCAGCAGTTTAGCCGGGACTAGCGAATTCGAGCAGTACTTC

d_call: TRBD1
clone_size: NA
v_call: TRBV3-1/TRBV3-2
j_call: TRBJ1-2
cdr3_aa: CASSLTGDGGYTF
cdr3_nt: TGTGCCAGCAGCCTAACAGGGGATGGTGGCTACACCTTC

d_call: TRBD1
clone_size: NA
v_call: TRBV7-9
j_call: TRBJ2-1
cdr3_aa: CASSSDRAPYNEQFF
cdr3_nt: TGTGCCAGCAGCTCCGACAGGGCTCCCTACAATGAGCAGTTCTTC

d_call: NA
clone_size: NA
v_call: TRBV4-1
j_call: TRBJ2-1
cdr3_aa: CASMPSVTPSSYNEQFF
cdr3_nt: TGCGCCAGCATGCCATCTGTGACACCGAGCTCCTACAATGAGCAGTTCTTC

d_call: NA
clone_size: NA
v_call: TRBV6-1
j_call: TRBJ1-2
cdr3_aa: CASSEILGRGHGYTF
cdr3_nt: TGTGCCAGCAGTGAAATATTAGGCAGGGGCCATGGCTACACCTTC

d_call: NA
clone_size: NA
v_call: TRBV2
j_call: TRBJ1-2
cdr3_aa: CASSEPRDRSGYTF
cdr3_nt: TGTGCCAGCAGTGAACCTCGCGACAGGTCGGGCTACACCTTC

d_call: NA
clone_size: NA
v_call: TRBV28
j_call: TRBJ1-2
cdr3_aa: CASRPRYYGYTF
cdr3_nt: TGTGCCAGCAGGCCGCGTTACTATGGCTACACCTTC

d_call: NA
clone_size: NA
v_call: TRBV28
j_call: TRBJ2-2
cdr3_aa: CASSLPGAGTGELFF
cdr3_nt: TGTGCCAGCAGTTTGCCGGGTGCGGGTACCGGGGAGCTGTTTTTT

d_call: NA
clone_size: NA
v_call: TRBV7-9
j_call: TRBJ1-1
cdr3_aa: CASSLPPSTEAFF
cdr3_nt: TGTGCCAGCAGCTTACCCCCATCCACTGAAGCTTTCTTT

d_call: NA
clone_size: NA
v_call: TRBV4-1
j_call: TRBJ1-2
cdr3_aa: CASSQDLASGMAF
cdr3_nt: TGCGCCAGCAGCCAAGATCTCGCCAGCGGCATGGCCTTC

d_call: NA
clone_size: NA
v_call: TRBV19
j_call: TRBJ1-2
cdr3_aa: CASSLTDRYGYTF
cdr3_nt: TGTGCCAGTAGCCTGACAGACAGGTATGGCTACACCTTC

d_call: TRBD1
clone_size: NA
v_call: TRBV4-1
j_call: TRBJ1-4
cdr3_aa: CASSQTGQGREKLFF
cdr3_nt: TGCGCCAGCAGCCAAACGGGACAGGGAAGAGAAAAACTGTTTTTT

d_call: NA
clone_size: NA
v_call: TRBV2
j_call: TRBJ2-7
cdr3_aa: CASRDSFTSYEQYF
cdr3_nt: TGTGCCAGCAGAGACAGTTTTACCTCCTACGAGCAGTACTTC

d_call: TRBD1
clone_size: once
v_call: TRBV18
j_call: TRBJ2-1
cdr3_aa: CASSPDRAAQFF
cdr3_nt: TGTGCCAGCTCACCAGACAGGGCGGCGCAGTTCTTC

d_call: TRBD1
clone_size: NA
v_call: TRBV20-1
j_call: TRBJ2-7
cdr3_aa: CSASWDREVYEQYF
cdr3_nt: TGCAGTGCTAGTTGGGACAGGGAAGTTTACGAGCAGTACTTC

d_call: NA
clone_size: NA
v_call: TRBV7-7
j_call: TRBJ1-1
cdr3_aa: CASSLRDDTEAFF
cdr3_nt: TGTGCTAGCAGCTTACGGGATGACACTGAAGCTTTCTTT

d_call: NA
clone_size: once
v_call: TRBV7-2
j_call: TRBJ2-1
cdr3_aa: CASSTSGNNEQFF
cdr3_nt: TGTGCCAGCAGCACCTCAGGGAACAATGAGCAGTTCTTC

d_call: NA
clone_size: NA
v_call: TRBV5-1
j_call: TRBJ1-5
cdr3_aa: CASRADGDSNQPQHF
cdr3_nt: TGCGCCAGCAGAGCGGACGGAGATAGCAATCAGCCCCAGCATTTT